This T cell receptor beta chain was profiled in a study of radiation and T cells in renal cell carcinoma. Time point given: blood 4 weeks post-SBRT, at nephrectomy. Noted treatment: 15 Gy SBRT to primary tumor, nephrectomy 4 weeks later. Blood was sampled at baseline, 2 weeks and 4 weeks after SBRT. Only in-frame clones appear in the TCRdb table, and some are missing; sequencing was by immunoSEQ multiplex PCR. The sample holds under 100,000 clones, more than 65% seen once. CDR1 MNHNS and CDR2 SASEGT come from the germline V gene. The CDR3 totals 16 residues. J gave up 1 base and V 4 bases, and 8 bases lay outside the gene matches.

The chain carries TRBV6-1 and TRBJ1-2; 8 nucleotides align to TRBD1. The clonotype comes from a man between 60 and 70 years old with renal cell carcinoma. This material consisted of blood, taken from a patient whose treatment included radiotherapy and nephrectomy. The CDR3 DNA reads as TGTGCCAGCAGTGTTTTCCAGGGGGCTGTTAACTATGGCTACACCTTC. It is translated as CASSVFQGAVNYGYTF.